The sequence of this T cell receptor beta chain was determined in a study of blood T cells in healthy people across ages. General study findings and limits: No one knew whether donors had CMV, which possibly confounded expanded clonotype changes.

On this clonotype itself: What it recognizes is unknown.

The germline V gene encodes CDR1 MNHEY and CDR2 SMNVEV (reference sequence). The CDR3 sequence is 14 residues long. V lost 7 bases, J lost 5 bases, and 16 bases lay in between. For the second PCR, which ran for about 6 to 11 cycles, a sample-barcoded 5' primer and a J-beta primer mix were used. A single record per CDR3 protein comes from TCRdb applying MiXCR to the 5' RACE reads. This table has 1.5 million to 2 million distinct CDR3 sequences, over 25% appearing once. Source material: blood. The chain is built from TRBV27 and TRBJ2-3; tentative D call: TRBD1 (5 bases). The TCR comes from a woman in her thirties in good health. The DNA for the CDR3 is TGTGCCAGCACCCAGTGGGGCCTAGGAGATACGCAGTATTTT. Protein sequence: CASTQWGLGDTQYF.